The sequence of this T cell receptor beta chain was determined in a study of T cells in Graves' hyperthyroidism and ophthalmopathy. Findings and limits, study-wide: Model output signaled ophthalmopathy a median about 6.3 months ahead of onset. Ophthalmopathy was separated from stable hyperthyroidism by a 13 V-J model.

This CDR3 is 12 amino acids long. CDR1 is SGHAT and CDR2 is FQNNGV in the germline V gene. V lost 5 bases to trimming and J lost 5 bases, with 8 bases between them. Regions amplified from RNA transcripts were the TCR beta CDR3 regions. Carried out on the TCR CDR3, a first-round RT-PCR used the HTBI primer set. TCRdb re-called the multiplex PCR reads through MiXCR, storing one row per CDR3 protein. The sample yields about 560,000 distinct CDR3 sequences, roughly 17% seen once. Exclusion of patients followed from uncontrolled infection, other autoimmune disease, pregnancy or lactation. The PBMCs were taken from around 9 ml of fresh peripheral blood. To note about this clonotype: Its matching antigen is unknown.

Specimen: blood. This TCR was sampled from a woman aged 18-29 years with Graves' hyperthyroidism. J is TRBJ2-3 and V is TRBV11-2; D is uncertain. CDR3 sequence (DNA): TGTGCCAGCAGCGAAGATCTAGATACGCAGTATTTT. Its translation is CASSEDLDTQYF.